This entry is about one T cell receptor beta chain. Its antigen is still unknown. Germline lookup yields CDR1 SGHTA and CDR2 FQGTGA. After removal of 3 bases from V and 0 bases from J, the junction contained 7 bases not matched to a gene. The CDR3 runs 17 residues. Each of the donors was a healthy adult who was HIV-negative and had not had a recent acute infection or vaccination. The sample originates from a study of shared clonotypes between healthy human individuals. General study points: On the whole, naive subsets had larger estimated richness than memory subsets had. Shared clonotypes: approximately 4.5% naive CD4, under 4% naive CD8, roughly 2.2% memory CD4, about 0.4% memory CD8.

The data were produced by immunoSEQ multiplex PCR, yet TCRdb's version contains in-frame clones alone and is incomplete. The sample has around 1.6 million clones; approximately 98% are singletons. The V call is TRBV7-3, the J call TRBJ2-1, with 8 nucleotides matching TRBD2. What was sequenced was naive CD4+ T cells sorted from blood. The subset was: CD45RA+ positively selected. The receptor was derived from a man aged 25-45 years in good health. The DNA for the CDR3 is TGTGCCAGCAGCTTCCTCGGGCTAGCGGGCTCCTACAATGAGCAGTTCTTC. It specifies CASSFLGLAGSYNEQFF.